This note documents a single TCR beta chain sequence. Its antigen remains unknown. This was the immunoSEQ version 4 assay in survey mode. TCRdb keeps only in-frame clones here, not all; method: immunoSEQ multiplex PCR. The table has tens of thousands of clones, 91% seen once; the top ten hold around 1.8%. These data are taken from a study of persistence of HIV-infected CD4 T cells. Across the whole study: A couple of participants gave one leukapheresis sample; others gave up to roughly 180 mL blood repeatedly.

CDR3 length equals 15 residues. Trimming cost V 6 bases and J 4 bases; bases outside gene matches: 5. Germline CDR1 reads MNHEY; CDR2 reads SVGAGI. Anti-CD3/anti-CD28 beads served as a nonspecific positive control stimulus. Sorting of responding CD4+ T cells relied on upregulated CD40 ligand together with CD69. CD4+ T cell counts exceeded 400 cells/uL; CMV serology was positive. Specimen: CD4+ T cells sorted from PBMCs after approximately 20-hour stimulation, collected from a patient who received antiretroviral therapy. The clonotype was recovered from an adult man with HIV who was CMV-seropositive. The chain has TRBV6-5 and TRBJ2-1, with 11 bases matching TRBD2. DNA for the CDR3: TGTGCCAGCAGGGTGGGACTAGCGGCGTACAATGAGCAGTTCTTC. Protein: CASRVGLAAYNEQFF.